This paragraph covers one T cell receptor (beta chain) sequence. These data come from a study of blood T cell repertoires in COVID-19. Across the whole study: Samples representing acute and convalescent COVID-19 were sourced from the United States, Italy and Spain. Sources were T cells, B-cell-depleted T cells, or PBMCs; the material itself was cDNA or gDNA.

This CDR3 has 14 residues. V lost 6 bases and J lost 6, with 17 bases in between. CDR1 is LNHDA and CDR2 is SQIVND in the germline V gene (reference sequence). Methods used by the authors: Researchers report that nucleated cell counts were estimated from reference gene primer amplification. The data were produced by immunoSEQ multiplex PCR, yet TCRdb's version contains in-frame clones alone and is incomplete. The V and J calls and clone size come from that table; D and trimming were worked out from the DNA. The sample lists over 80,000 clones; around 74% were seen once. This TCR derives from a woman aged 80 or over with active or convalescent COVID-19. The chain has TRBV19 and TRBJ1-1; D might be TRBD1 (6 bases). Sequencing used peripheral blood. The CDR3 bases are TGTGCCAGTAGATATAACTCGGACAGACCTGAAGCTTTCTTT. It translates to CASRYNSDRPEAFF. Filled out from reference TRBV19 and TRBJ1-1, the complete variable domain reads DGGITQSPKYLFRKEGQNVTLSCEQNLNHDAMYWYRQDPGQGLRLIYYSQIVNDFQKGDIAEGYSVSREKKESFPLTVTSAQKNPTAFYLCASRYNSDRPEAFFGQGTRLTVV.